The clone carrying this TCR beta chain occurred a few times. What it binds is not known. Trimming shortened V by 4 bases and J by 5 bases, and 21 bases separated the two germline ends. Germline assignment: CDR1 SGHRS and CDR2 YFSETQ. The CDR3 has 16 residues. This sample stems from a study of beta chain features in type 1 diabetes. Sorting based on CD45RO/CCR7/CD25/CD127/CD95/CD27 separated CD4+ naive, central memory, regulatory and stem cell-like memory cells. The authors reverse transcribed all of the isolated RNA, so sequencing captured expressed TCRB transcripts. Sequencing was performed with immunoSEQ multiplex PCR; in TCRdb, only in-frame clones are kept and a portion is missing. This table has over 150,000 clones, over 9% appearing once. Notes on the study in general: In all four CD4+ subsets, TCRB CDR3 length was significantly, moderately reduced in type 1 diabetes. VDJ junctions from type 1 diabetes patients carried fewer insertions and larger deletions.

This sequence originates from a man under 40 with type 1 diabetes. The chain links TRBV5-1 to TRBJ2-5; a weak D match, TRBD2 (6 bases). Sequenced sample: central memory CD4+ T cells from blood. This CDR3 is CASSNRETYGGETQYF. CDR3 nucleotides: TGCGCCAGCAGCAACCGGGAGACCTATGGAGGGGAGACCCAGTACTTC. The full variable domain, completed using reference TRBV5-1 and TRBJ2-5, is KAGVTQTPRYLIKTRGQQVTLSCSPISGHRSVSWYQQTPGQGLQFLFEYFSETQRNKGNFPGRFSGRQFSNSRSEMNVSTLELGDSALYLCASSNRETYGGETQYFGPGTRLLVL.